The T cell receptor beta chain under discussion was sequenced for a study of cytomegalovirus exposure and HLA in healthy donors. Both 60 Vbeta primers and 13 Jbeta primers went into the PCR. The protocol was immunoSEQ multiplex PCR, while the TCRdb copy is restricted to in-frame clones and leaves out a portion. The repertoire holds some 190,000 clones, about 80% seen once, with around 0.99% in the top ten. Germline-derived CDR1 and CDR2 are MNHEY and SVGAGI. V was trimmed by 5 bases and J by 4 bases, leaving 14 bases between them. The CDR3 is 15 residues long. The receptor's source is a woman in her thirties or forties in good health and CMV-seronegative. V is TRBV6-5 and J is TRBJ2-2, with D perhaps matching TRBD2 (6 bases). The sequenced sample was PBMCs. CDR3 sequence: CASSRTTSSTGELFF. The CDR3 DNA reads TGTGCCAGCAGTAGAACCACTAGCTCCACCGGGGAGCTGTTTTTT.